This T cell receptor beta chain was sequenced in a study of blood T cell repertoires in COVID-19. Background on the study: Both acute and convalescent COVID-19 samples were obtained from the United States, Italy and Spain. In each case, the material was cDNA or gDNA derived from T cells, B-cell-depleted T cells, or PBMCs.

The authors' processing: How many nucleated cells were present was estimated from reference gene primer amplification. Repertoires were generated with immunoSEQ multiplex PCR, while TCRdb's copy carries only in-frame clones and drops some. V and J calls and clone size come straight from that table; D and trimming were deduced from the DNA. Among about 330,000 clones listed, over 75% were seen once. V was pared by 0 bases and J by 1 base, with 6 bases between. The germline gives CDR1 ENHRY, CDR2 SYGVKD. There are 14 residues in the CDR3. The chain carries TRBV10-3 and TRBJ1-1, with a weak D call TRBD1 (5 bases). This clonotype was obtained from a human donor in a cohort sampled during active COVID-19. Sequencing input: peripheral blood. DNA for the CDR3: TGTGCCATCAGTGAGTCCGGGGGGAACACTGAAGCTTTCTTT. It encodes CAISESGGNTEAFF.